One sample yielded the 2 T cell receptor beta chains listed below, sequenced in a study of technical replicates of blood from several donors (dated by TCRdb to the late 2010s). Library prep was done by the immunoSEQ multiplex PCR assay. TCRdb limited this immuneACCESS table to in-frame rearrangements with V and J called. A share of clones is missing; checked studies link under half to unresolved V genes, and the rest is unexplained. Counted in this sample were approximately 73,000 clones; roughly 91% of them appeared once. The ten largest clones represent 0.3% to 0.5% of the sample. Source material: T cells isolated from PBMCs. The receptor set was obtained from a human donor in good health.

The rearrangement joins TRBV6-1 to TRBJ1-1; a possible D gene is TRBD1 (6 bases). The V gene lost 3 bases and the J gene lost 7 bases, with 9 bases spanning the gap. Germline values: CDR1 MNHNS, CDR2 SASEGT. CDR3 length: 12 residues. The CDR3 loop is CASSEPTGEAFF. The CDR3 DNA reads as TGTGCCAGCAGTGAGCCGACAGGTGAAGCTTTCTTT.

This chain connects TRBV9 to TRBJ2-5, with TRBD2 matching over 7 bases. There are 12 residues in the CDR3. In germline, CDR1 is SGDLS, CDR2 YYNGEE. J gave up 5 bases and V 3 bases, and 1 base lay outside the gene matches. CDR3 in amino acids: CASSGGGETQYF. CDR3 DNA sequence: TGTGCCAGCAGCGGGGGAGGGGAGACCCAGTACTTC.